The 21 T cell receptor beta chains below come from one sample, sequenced in a study of control samples from healthy donors and cancer patients. Assay: immunoSEQ multiplex PCR; the TCRdb copy retains only in-frame clones and omits some. Here the sample spans around 250,000 clones, around 80% being singletons. Sequencing was performed on PBMCs. These receptors were collected from a woman aged 55-75 years with lung cancer.

This clone was seen more than once but under ten times. This sequence joins TRBV19 and TRBJ2-1, with D possibly matching TRBD1 (6 bases). Germline V gene data show CDR1 as LNHDA and CDR2 as SQIVND (reference sequence). This CDR3 has 15 amino acids. V dropped 3 bases and J dropped 3 bases, with 12 bases sitting between them. CDR3 in DNA: TGTGCCAGTAGTATCGCAGGGGCCGGCTACAATGAGCAGTTCTTC. This encodes CASSIAGAGYNEQFF.

The genes are TRBV11-3 and TRBJ2-1; 7 nucleotides agree with TRBD1. This CDR3 spans 16 amino acids. V dropped 1 base and J dropped 5; count of bases not matched to a gene: 8. Germline V CDR1 and CDR2: SGHNT, YENEEA. Here the CDR3 reads CASSLGVGTEDNEQFF. Written as DNA, the CDR3 is TGTGCCAGCAGCTTAGGGGTGGGGACAGAAGACAATGAGCAGTTCTTC.

The chain uses TRBV7-9 and TRBJ1-4, with 9 nucleotides matching TRBD1. This CDR3 is built from 18 residues. Trimming cost V 5 bases and J 0 bases; bases outside gene matches: 10. CDR1 and CDR2 from the germline V gene are SEHNR and FQNEAQ (reference sequence). The CDR3 bases are TGTGCCAGCAGCACAGGGGGCAAGGCAGGTGCAACTAATGAAAAACTGTTTTTT. Its protein is CASSTGGKAGATNEKLFF.

Points on this clone: At the DNA level, this CDR3 is encoded by other sequences in the same sample as well. This chain links TRBV6-1 with TRBJ1-1, with D unclear. This CDR3 region has 13 residues. Germline V gene sequence: CDR1 MNHNS, CDR2 SASEGT. Between the trimmed V and J ends, which lost 3 bases and 3 bases, there was a span of 8 bases. CDR3 coding DNA: TGTGCCAGCAGTGACGGGCAGTACACTGAAGCTTTCTTT. It encodes CASSDGQYTEAFF.

This sequence joins TRBV18 and TRBJ1-5; perhaps TRBD1 as D (6 bases). Germline CDR1 KGHSH, CDR2 LQKENI. Deletions cut 5 bases from V and 4 bases from J, with 15 bases between. This CDR3 has 15 residues. CDR3 protein: CASSADRLENQPQHF. CDR3 nucleotides: TGTGCCAGCTCAGCCGACAGGTTGGAAAATCAGCCCCAGCATTTT.

This rearrangement joins TRBV7-9 to TRBJ2-1, with a tentative D call TRBD1 (5 bases). The CDR3 extends over 13 amino acids. Deletions cut 6 bases from V and 6 bases from J, with 12 bases between. The germline V gene has CDR1 SEHNR and CDR2 FQNEAQ (reference sequence). The CDR3 is CASRQNQGNEQFF. CDR3 DNA sequence: TGTGCCAGCAGACAAAACCAGGGCAATGAGCAGTTCTTC.

CDR3 coding DNA: TGTGCCAGCAGCTTAGTACAGGGGTACACTGAAGCTTTCTTT. Protein sequence: CASSLVQGYTEAFF. The V and J genes are TRBV7-8 and TRBJ1-1; 7 bases match TRBD1. The CDR3 is 14 amino acids. The V gene end was trimmed by 1 base and the J gene end by 3 bases; junction bases not matched to a gene: 2. The germline V gene encodes CDR1 SGHVS and CDR2 FQNEAQ.

The rearrangement joins TRBV27 to TRBJ1-5, with D possibly TRBD1 on 6 matching bases. Germline assignment: CDR1 MNHEY and CDR2 SMNVEV (reference sequence). This CDR3 has 14 amino acids. Trimming pared 1 base from V and 7 bases from J, leaving 11 bases between. The CDR3 region is CASSLWGQGQPQHF. The CDR3 region has the DNA TGTGCCAGCAGTTTATGGGGGCAGGGCCAGCCCCAGCATTTT.

The chain couples TRBV28 to TRBJ1-2; D is unclear. CDR1 and CDR2 (germline): MDHEN, SYDVKM. The CDR3 contains 13 residues. Trimming took 8 bases from V and 0 from J, leaving 10 bases between them. The CDR3 spells CASAGPSNYGYTF. CDR3 DNA: TGTGCCAGCGCCGGGCCATCTAACTATGGCTACACCTTC.

This clone was seen only once. The chain recombines TRBV2 with TRBJ2-1; 9 nucleotides line up with TRBD1. V was clipped by 7 bases and J by 6 bases; unmatched bases: 7. Germline CDR1 and CDR2: SNHLY and FYNNEI. The CDR3 consists of 14 residues. CDR3 residues: CASNSGQGFNEQFF. The CDR3, as DNA: TGTGCCAGCAACTCGGGACAGGGATTCAATGAGCAGTTCTTC.

The chain is built from TRBV12-3 or TRBV12-4 and TRBJ1-1; D gene ambiguous. V lost 8 bases to trimming and J lost 8 bases, with 12 bases between them. The CDR3 consists of 11 residues. CDR3 DNA: TGTGCCAGCTGTGCAACTCGAGAAGCTTTCTTT. This gives the protein CASCATREAFF.

The table lists this clone with many counts. The DNA is left out, because the CDR3 cannot be placed on it with certainty; the CDR3 is given as TCRdb lists it. The V call is TRBV28, the J call TRBJ1-5; TRBD1, the table's D call, lacks a check against the DNA. Germline V gene data show CDR1 as MDHEN and CDR2 as SYDVKM. 13 amino acids form the CDR3, both terminal residues included. CDR3 sequence: CASSLSGRLRQHF.

The V gene is TRBV6-5, the J gene TRBJ2-7; 7 positions match TRBD1. Trimming removed 6 bases from V and 3 bases from J; junction bases left unmatched: 11. CDR3 size: 15 residues. Germline CDR1 reads MNHEY; CDR2 reads SVGAGI. In DNA, the CDR3 is TGTGCCAGCAGGGCCGGGACAGTGACCTACTACGAGCAGTACTTC. As protein: CASRAGTVTYYEQYF.

This sequence joins TRBV5-1 and TRBJ2-3, with 11 bases lining up with TRBD1. The CDR3 has 16 residues. The germline CDR1 and CDR2 sequences are SGHRS and YFSETQ. V shed 3 bases, J shed 5 bases, and the junction held 8 bases outside the gene matches. In nucleotides, the CDR3 is TGCGCCAGCAGCTCCACCGGGACAGGGGGAGGAGATACGCAGTATTTT. Translated, it gives CASSSTGTGGGDTQYF.

This clone was found a few times. The genes are TRBV11-2 and TRBJ2-7; a possible D gene is TRBD1 (6 bases). This CDR3 comprises 13 residues. Germline lookup yields CDR1 SGHAT and CDR2 FQNNGV. V was pared by 0 bases and J by 4 bases, with 7 bases between. The CDR3 protein is CASSLEQGYEQYF. The CDR3 DNA reads as TGTGCCAGCAGCTTAGAACAGGGTTACGAGCAGTACTTC.

The count of this clone is one. This chain uses TRBV18 with TRBJ2-2; D is unclear. CDR1 and CDR2 from the germline V gene are KGHSH and LQKENI. The CDR3 is 14 residues long. Trimming removed 3 bases at V and 4 bases at J, with 9 bases between. The CDR3: CASSPGWSTGELFF. In DNA form, the CDR3 reads TGTGCCAGCTCACCTGGCTGGAGCACCGGGGAGCTGTTTTTT.

V gene TRBV2 combines with J gene TRBJ2-3; D gene uncertain. V was trimmed by 3 bases and J by 3 bases, leaving 10 bases between them. CDR1 and CDR2 from the germline V gene are SNHLY and FYNNEI. This CDR3 is 14 amino acids long. CDR3 DNA: TGTGCCAGCAGTGATAACCAATTTACAGATACGCAGTATTTT. Amino acids: CASSDNQFTDTQYF.

The CDR3 sequence: CASSLETNSPLHF. The CDR3 DNA reads TGTGCCAGCAGCTTAGAAACTAATTCACCCCTCCACTTT. V and J are TRBV11-3 and TRBJ1-6; D call uncertain. V was clipped by 0 bases and J by 6 bases, with 3 bases between them. In germline, CDR1 is SGHNT, CDR2 YENEEA. This CDR3 spans 13 amino acids.

This chain joins TRBV30 and TRBJ1-1, with D unclear. CDR3 length: 10 residues. Between the trimmed V and J ends, which lost 1 base and 3 bases, there was a span of 0 bases. Germline V gives CDR1 GTSNPN, CDR2 SVGIG (reference sequence). CDR3 in DNA: TGTGCCTGGAGTGACACTGAAGCTTTCTTT. The encoded protein is CAWSDTEAFF.

The chain employs TRBV4-1 and TRBJ2-5; TRBD1 or TRBD2 may be the D gene (5 bases each). V lost 0 bases to trimming and J lost 5 bases, with 13 bases between them. Germline lookup yields CDR1 MGHRA and CDR2 YSYEKL. This CDR3 region has 15 residues. CDR3 nucleotides: TGCGCCAGCAGCCAAGATATCCGGGGCACGGAGACCCAGTACTTC. Protein product: CASSQDIRGTETQYF.

The rearrangement uses TRBV5-1 and TRBJ2-7; tentatively, D is TRBD1 (6 bases). Germline V lookup: CDR1 SGHRS, CDR2 YFSETQ. The V and J ends lost 5 bases and 2 bases respectively, with 11 bases between them. The CDR3 covers 13 residues. CDR3 in amino acids: CASRQGSPYEQYF. The CDR3 nucleotides read TGCGCCAGCAGACAGGGTAGTCCCTACGAGCAGTACTTC.